A selection of T cell receptor beta chains follows, all from one sample in a study of blood T cell repertoires in COVID-19. This table comes from immunoSEQ multiplex PCR, and its TCRdb copy is limited to in-frame clones, with some not included. The table shows 200,000 to 250,000 clones, with approximately 86% occurring only once. Sequenced material: peripheral blood. The receptors shown here come from a woman in her 50s with COVID-19, enrolled during active disease. Both conserved end residues are part of each CDR3. The D gene is left open where the match is weak. Rows may omit the clone size; those that give it use once, few, many or a size class.

D	size	V	J	DNA	CDR3
-	-	TRBV19	TRBJ2-3	TGTGCCAGTAGTATAGGCCCAGGCACAGATACGCAGTATTTT	CASSIGPGTDTQYF
-	-	TRBV5-1	TRBJ2-7	TGCGCCAGCAGCGTGGAGACAGACTACGAGCAGTACTTC	CASSVETDYEQYF
-	-	TRBV11-3	TRBJ1-1	TGTGCCAGCAGCTTATCTGGCACGAACACTGAAGCTTTCTTT	CASSLSGTNTEAFF
-	-	TRBV24-1	TRBJ2-5	TGTGCCACCAGTGACAACAGGCGTTCCGAAGAGACCCAGTACTTC	CATSDNRRSEETQYF
TRBD2	-	TRBV15	TRBJ2-5	TGTGCCACCAGCAGAATAGCGGGGGTAGGAGAGACCCAGTACTTC	CATSRIAGVGETQYF
-	few	TRBV19	TRBJ1-1	TGTGCCAGTACCACGGGGGGGCAAACTGAAGCTTTCTTT	CASTTGGQTEAFF
-	few	TRBV5-4	TRBJ1-1	TGTGCCAGCACCCAATCGTCAGGGAACACTGAAGCTTTCTTT	CASTQSSGNTEAFF
TRBD2	once	TRBV7-9	TRBJ2-1	TGTGCCAGCAGCACCGGGGGGGCTAGACAGTTCTTC	CASSTGGARQFF
-	-	TRBV6-1	TRBJ1-1	TGTGCCAGCAGTGACCGTATCAACACTGAAGCTTTCTTT	CASSDRINTEAFF
-	-	TRBV5-1	TRBJ1-1	TGCGCCAGCAGCTTGACTACCACGAACACTGAAGCTTTCTTT	CASSLTTTNTEAFF
-	-	TRBV4-1	TRBJ1-1	TGCGCCAGCAGCCTGGGCCCCGACGACACTGAAGCTTTCTTT	CASSLGPDDTEAFF
-	-	TRBV5-1	TRBJ2-3	TGCGCCAGCAGCGGAGGTAATCTGGCAGATACGCAGTATTTT	CASSGGNLADTQYF
-	-	TRBV2	TRBJ1-2	TGTGCCAGCAGTGAAGGCACGGGTACAAACTATGGCTACACCTTC	CASSEGTGTNYGYTF
-	-	TRBV19	TRBJ1-5	TGTGCCAGTAGTATCACTCGGGGACAGCCCCAGCATTTT	CASSITRGQPQHF
TRBD1	-	TRBV15	TRBJ1-2	TGTGCCACCAGCCCGCCCGGGACAGGGGCGAGGGGCTACACCTTC	CATSPPGTGARGYTF
-	-	TRBV2	TRBJ1-5	TGTGCCAGCGGGAGCTATCAGCCCCAGCATTTT	CASGSYQPQHF
-	-	TRBV7-2	TRBJ1-1	TGTGCCAGCAGCTTCGGAAGGACAGCGAAGTTAAACACTGAAGCTTTCTTT	CASSFGRTAKLNTEAFF
TRBD1	-	TRBV13	TRBJ1-6	TGTGCCAGCAGCCAAAGACAGGGGGCGCGGAATTCACCCCTCCACTTT	CASSQRQGARNSPLHF
-	-	TRBV12-3/TRBV12-4	TRBJ1-2	TGTGCCAGCAGCCCCCGGGGGGGTTATGGCTACACCTTC	CASSPRGGYGYTF
-	-	TRBV5-4	TRBJ1-6	TGTGCCAGCAGCCGGGGCGGGACGATTAATTCACCCCTCCACTTT	CASSRGGTINSPLHF
TRBD1	-	TRBV19	TRBJ2-1	TGTGCCAGTAGTATTAAGGGGGCACTTTACAATGAGCAGTTCTTC	CASSIKGALYNEQFF
-	-	TRBV9	TRBJ1-3	TGTGCCAGCAGCGTAAGCGTCACTGGAAACACCATATATTTT	CASSVSVTGNTIYF
-	-	TRBV6-4	TRBJ2-6	TGTGCCAGCAGTGCGGAGAAGGTGGACTCTGGGGCCAACGTCCTGACTTTC	CASSAEKVDSGANVLTF
-	-	TRBV3-1/TRBV3-2	TRBJ2-5	TGTGCCAGCAGCCAAGGGGCGCGGGCAGATAAAGAGACCCAGTACTTC	CASSQGARADKETQYF
-	-	TRBV20-1	TRBJ1-5	TGCAGTGCTAGTTCCTACGATAGCAATCAGCCCCAGCATTTT	CSASSYDSNQPQHF
-	-	TRBV28	TRBJ1-1	TGTGCCAGCAGTTTGAGGGTCATGAACACTGAAGCTTTCTTT	CASSLRVMNTEAFF
-	-	TRBV5-1	TRBJ1-2	TGCGCCAGCCGCCCTGGGGCCTCCGAGGACTATGGCTACACCTTC	CASRPGASEDYGYTF
TRBD1	-	TRBV29-1	TRBJ2-2	TGCAGCGCCATCGACAGGGACGACACCGGGGAGCTGTTTTTT	CSAIDRDDTGELFF
-	-	TRBV4-1	TRBJ2-5	TGCGCCAGCGTCCTCCAGGGCACAGTCCAAGAGACCCAGTACTTC	CASVLQGTVQETQYF
-	-	TRBV5-1	TRBJ2-1	TGCGCCAGCAGCTCGCCATCGACTAGATTATACCCCAATGAGCAGTTCTTC	CASSSPSTRLYPNEQFF
TRBD1	few	TRBV3-1/TRBV3-2	TRBJ1-6	TGTGCCAGCAGCCAAGGAAGGGACAGGGGGCGAAGGGATAATTCACCCCTCCACTTT	CASSQGRDRGRRDNSPLHF
TRBD2	-	TRBV19	TRBJ2-3	TGTGCCAGTAGTGGGGGACTAGCGGGGGGCAATACGCAGTATTTT	CASSGGLAGGNTQYF
-	-	TRBV6-5	TRBJ2-7	TGTGCCAGCAGTTCTGCGACACCCCCCTACGAGCAGTACTTC	CASSSATPPYEQYF
-	-	TRBV23-1	TRBJ1-6	TGCGCCAGCAGTCAATTGGGACAAAGGAATTCACCCCTCCACTTT	CASSQLGQRNSPLHF
-	-	TRBV12-3/TRBV12-4	TRBJ2-5	TGTGCCAGCAGTTTAGGGACAGTAGAGACCCAGTACTTC	CASSLGTVETQYF
-	-	TRBV12-3/TRBV12-4	TRBJ1-1	TGTGCCAGCAGTTTTACAGGGAACACTGAAGCTTTCTTT	CASSFTGNTEAFF
TRBD2	-	TRBV28	TRBJ2-5	TGTGCCAGCAGCCCTACTAGCGGGGGGCTCCAAGAGACCCAGTACTTC	CASSPTSGGLQETQYF
TRBD1	-	TRBV6-1	TRBJ1-2	TGTGCCAGCAGTGAAAGGGACAGGGGGGGACGCAACTATGGCTACACCTTC	CASSERDRGGRNYGYTF
TRBD1	-	TRBV18	TRBJ1-1	TGTGCCAGCTCACCCGCGGGACAGAAGAACACTGAAGCTTTCTTT	CASSPAGQKNTEAFF
-	few	TRBV10-1	TRBJ2-7	TGCGCCAGCAGTGAGTCGAGTAGGGGCGAGCAGTACTTC	CASSESSRGEQYF
-	-	TRBV11-1	TRBJ1-1	TGTGCCAGCAGCTTAGTGGAGCCGGGAACTGAAGCTTTCTTT	CASSLVEPGTEAFF
-	-	TRBV6-4	TRBJ1-2	TGTGCCAGAATAAGGGACTGTGGCTACACCTTC	CARIRDCGYTF
TRBD2	once	TRBV5-6	TRBJ2-7	TGTGCCAGCAGTTGGAGGGGGACTAGCTACGAGCAGTACTTC	CASSWRGTSYEQYF